This TCR beta chain was recovered during a study of T cell changes during pregnancy in multiple sclerosis. Sequencing was performed with immunoSEQ multiplex PCR; in TCRdb, only in-frame clones are kept and a portion is missing. Of roughly 79,000 clones listed, 75% to 95% were seen once; the top ten hold 0.43%. V shed 7 bases and J 1 base; nucleotides not matched to a gene: 2. The CDR3 loop spans 14 amino acids. The germline V gene encodes CDR1 LNHDA and CDR2 SQIVND (reference sequence). The source of this sequence is a female donor with multiple sclerosis, enrolled in a pregnancy study. The sequences come from CD4+ T cells from peripheral blood mononuclear cells, collected before pregnancy. The V and J genes are TRBV19 and TRBJ2-3, with 10 bases lining up with TRBD2. The CDR3 coding sequence is TGTGCCAGTAACGGACTAGCGGGCACAGATACGCAGTATTTT. It is translated as CASNGLAGTDTQYF.